This entry features one TCR beta chain sequence. The data were taken from a study of cytomegalovirus exposure and HLA in healthy donors. 13 Jbeta primers and 60 Vbeta primers were used for the PCR. Measured with immunoSEQ multiplex PCR; TCRdb has only the in-frame clones, and not every one. The sample includes 120,000 to 150,000 clones, roughly 80% of them seen just once. The CDR3 extends over 16 amino acids. Germline trimming cut 4 bases from V and 0 bases from J; bases unmatched to any gene: 7. Germline CDR1 reads SGHNT; CDR2 reads YYREEE (reference sequence). The sequencing sample was made of PBMCs. The J gene is TRBJ2-3, the V gene TRBV5-4, with TRBD2 identical over 8 bases. The sequence derives from a man aged 30 to 45 in good health and CMV-seropositive. The CDR3, as DNA: TGTGCCAGCAGCGACCAAGCGGGGGTTAGCACAGATACGCAGTATTTT. It specifies CASSDQAGVSTDTQYF.